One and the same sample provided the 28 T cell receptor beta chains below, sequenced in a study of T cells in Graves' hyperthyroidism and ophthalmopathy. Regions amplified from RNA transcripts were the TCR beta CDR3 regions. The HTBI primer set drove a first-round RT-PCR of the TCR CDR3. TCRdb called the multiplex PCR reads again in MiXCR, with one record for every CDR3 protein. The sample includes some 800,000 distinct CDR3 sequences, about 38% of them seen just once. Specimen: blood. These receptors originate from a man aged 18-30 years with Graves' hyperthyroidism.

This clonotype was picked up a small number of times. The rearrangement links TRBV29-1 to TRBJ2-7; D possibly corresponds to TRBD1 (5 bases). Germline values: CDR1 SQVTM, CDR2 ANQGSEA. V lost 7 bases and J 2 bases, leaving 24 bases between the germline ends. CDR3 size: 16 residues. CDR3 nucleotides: TGCAGCGCTACAGGCTACGATTCCGCGATTCCCTACGAGCAGTACTTC. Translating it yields CSATGYDSAIPYEQYF.

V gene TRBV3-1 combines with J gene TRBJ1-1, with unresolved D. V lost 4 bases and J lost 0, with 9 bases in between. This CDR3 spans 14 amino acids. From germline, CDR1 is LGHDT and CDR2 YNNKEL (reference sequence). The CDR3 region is CASSPRIMNTEAFF. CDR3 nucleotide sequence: TGTGCCAGCAGCCCGCGCATCATGAACACTGAAGCTTTCTTT.

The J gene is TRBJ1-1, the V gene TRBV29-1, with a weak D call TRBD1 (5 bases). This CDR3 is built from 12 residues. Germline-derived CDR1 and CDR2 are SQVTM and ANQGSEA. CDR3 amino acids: CSRQPGGTEAFF. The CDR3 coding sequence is TGCAGTCGTCAACCCGGGGGCACTGAAGCTTTCTTT.

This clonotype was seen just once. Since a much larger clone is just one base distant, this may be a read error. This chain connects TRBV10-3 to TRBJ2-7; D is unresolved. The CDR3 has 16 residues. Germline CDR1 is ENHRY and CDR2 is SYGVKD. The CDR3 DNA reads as TGTGCCATCAGTGAGTCCCAGACCACCAGTTCGTACGGGCAGTACTTC. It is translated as CAISESQTTSSYGQYF.

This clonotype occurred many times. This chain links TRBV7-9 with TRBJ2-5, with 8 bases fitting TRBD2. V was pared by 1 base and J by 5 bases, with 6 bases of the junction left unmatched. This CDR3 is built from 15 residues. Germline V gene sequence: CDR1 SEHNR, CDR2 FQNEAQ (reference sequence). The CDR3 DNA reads TGTGCCAGCAGCTTAGTTGCGGGGGGCAGGGAGACCCAGTACTTC. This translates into CASSLVAGGRETQYF.

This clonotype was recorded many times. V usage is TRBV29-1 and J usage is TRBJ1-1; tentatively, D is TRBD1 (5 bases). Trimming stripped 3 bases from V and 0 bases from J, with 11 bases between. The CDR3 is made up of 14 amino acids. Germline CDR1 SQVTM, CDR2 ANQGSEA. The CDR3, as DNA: TGCAGCGTTGAGAGGGGCATTTTGAACACTGAAGCTTTCTTT. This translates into CSVERGILNTEAFF. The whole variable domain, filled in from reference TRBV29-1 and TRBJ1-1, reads SAVISQKPSRDICQRGTSLTIQCQVDSQVTMMFWYRQQPGQSLTLIATANQGSEATYESGFVIDKFPISRPNLTFSTLTVSNMSPEDSSIYLCSVERGILNTEAFFGQGTRLTVV.

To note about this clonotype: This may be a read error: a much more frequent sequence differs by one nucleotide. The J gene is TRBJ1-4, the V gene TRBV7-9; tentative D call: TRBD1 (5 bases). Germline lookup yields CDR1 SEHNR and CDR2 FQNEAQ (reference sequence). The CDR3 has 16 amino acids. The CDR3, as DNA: TGTGCCAGCAGCTTAGCGGACACAGCAACTAGTGAAAAACTGTTTTTT. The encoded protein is CASSLADTATSEKLFF.

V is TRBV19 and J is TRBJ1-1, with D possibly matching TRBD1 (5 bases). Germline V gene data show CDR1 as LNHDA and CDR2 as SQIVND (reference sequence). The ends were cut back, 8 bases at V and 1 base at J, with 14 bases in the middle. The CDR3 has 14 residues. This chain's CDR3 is CASYPRTRNTEAFF. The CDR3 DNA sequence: TGTGCCAGTTACCCTCGGACAAGGAACACTGAAGCTTTCTTT.

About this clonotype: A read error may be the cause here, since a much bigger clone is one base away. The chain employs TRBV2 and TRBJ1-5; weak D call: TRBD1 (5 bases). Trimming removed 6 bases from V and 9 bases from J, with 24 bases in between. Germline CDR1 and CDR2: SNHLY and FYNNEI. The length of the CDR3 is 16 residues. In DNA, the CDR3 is TGTGCCAGCAGCGATGCAGGAGGCGGCGGGGGTCGGCCCCAGCATTTT. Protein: CASSDAGGGGGRPQHF.

CDR3 region: CASSPDPSGAYEQYF. The CDR3, as DNA: TGTGCCAGCAGCCCCGACCCTAGCGGGGCCTACGAGCAGTACTTC. This chain uses TRBV3-1 with TRBJ2-7, with 9 bases matching TRBD2. This CDR3 is built from 15 residues. Germline V lookup: CDR1 LGHDT, CDR2 YNNKEL (reference sequence). V was pared by 4 bases and J by 2 bases, with 6 bases of the junction left unmatched.

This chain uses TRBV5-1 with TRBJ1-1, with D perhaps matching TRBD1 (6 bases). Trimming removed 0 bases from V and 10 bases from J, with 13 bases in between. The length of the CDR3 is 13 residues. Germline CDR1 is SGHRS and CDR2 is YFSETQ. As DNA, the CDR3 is TGCGCCAGCAGCTTGGGACAGGCCCTTCCAGCTTTCTTT. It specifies CASSLGQALPAFF. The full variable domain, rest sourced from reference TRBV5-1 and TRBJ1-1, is KAGVTQTPRYLIKTRGQQVTLSCSPISGHRSVSWYQQTPGQGLQFLFEYFSETQRNKGNFPGRFSGRQFSNSRSEMNVSTLELGDSALYLCASSLGQALPAFFGQGTRLTVV.

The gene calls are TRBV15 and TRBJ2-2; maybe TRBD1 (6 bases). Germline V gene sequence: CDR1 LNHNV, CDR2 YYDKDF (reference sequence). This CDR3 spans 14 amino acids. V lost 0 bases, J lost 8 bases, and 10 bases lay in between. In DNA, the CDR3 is TGTGCCACCAGCAGAGATCTGGGGACAGGGGAGCTGTTTTTT. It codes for CATSRDLGTGELFF.

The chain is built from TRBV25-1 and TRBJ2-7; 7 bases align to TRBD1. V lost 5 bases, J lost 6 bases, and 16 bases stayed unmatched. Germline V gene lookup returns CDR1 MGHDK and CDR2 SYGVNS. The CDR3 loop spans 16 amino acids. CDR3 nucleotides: TGTGCCAGCAGTTCTCCCTCCGACAGGGCAACGGCCGAGCAGTACTTC. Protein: CASSSPSDRATAEQYF.

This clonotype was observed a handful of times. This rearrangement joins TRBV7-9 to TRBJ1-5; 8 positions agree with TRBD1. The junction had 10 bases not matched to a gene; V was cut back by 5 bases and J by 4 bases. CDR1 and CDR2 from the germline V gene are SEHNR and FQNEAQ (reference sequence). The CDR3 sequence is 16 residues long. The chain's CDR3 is CASSQEAGGGNQPQHF. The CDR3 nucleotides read TGTGCCAGCAGCCAAGAGGCAGGGGGCGGGAATCAGCCCCAGCATTTT.

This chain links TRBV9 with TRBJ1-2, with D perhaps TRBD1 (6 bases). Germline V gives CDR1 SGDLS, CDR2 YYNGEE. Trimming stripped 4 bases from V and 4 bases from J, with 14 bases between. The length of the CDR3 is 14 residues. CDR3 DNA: TGTGCCAGCAGCCTCGAACCGGGGGCCTATGGCTACACCTTC. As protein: CASSLEPGAYGYTF.

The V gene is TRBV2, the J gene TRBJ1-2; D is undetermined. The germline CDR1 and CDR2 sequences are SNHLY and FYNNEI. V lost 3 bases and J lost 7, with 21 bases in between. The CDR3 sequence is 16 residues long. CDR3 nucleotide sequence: TGTGCCAGCAGTGAGGATAGCAGCCTGATACGCGGTGGCTACACCTTC. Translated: CASSEDSSLIRGGYTF.

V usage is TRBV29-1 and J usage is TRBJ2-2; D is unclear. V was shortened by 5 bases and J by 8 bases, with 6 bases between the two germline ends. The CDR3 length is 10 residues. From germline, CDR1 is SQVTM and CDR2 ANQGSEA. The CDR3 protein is CSVNSGELFF. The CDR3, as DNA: TGCAGCGTTAATTCGGGGGAGCTGTTTTTT.

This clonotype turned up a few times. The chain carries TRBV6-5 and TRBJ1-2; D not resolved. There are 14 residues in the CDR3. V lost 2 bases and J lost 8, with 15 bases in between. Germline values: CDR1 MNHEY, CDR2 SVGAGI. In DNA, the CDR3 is TGTGCCAGCAGTTACAACGGGCAGTCCGGGGGCTACACCTTC. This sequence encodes CASSYNGQSGGYTF.

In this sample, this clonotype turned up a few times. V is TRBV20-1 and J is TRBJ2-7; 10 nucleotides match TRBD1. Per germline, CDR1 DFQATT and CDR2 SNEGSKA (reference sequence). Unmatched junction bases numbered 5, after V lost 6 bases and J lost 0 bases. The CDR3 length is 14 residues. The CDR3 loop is CSAPGQGSSYEQYF. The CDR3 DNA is TGCAGTGCACCGGGACAGGGGAGCTCCTACGAGCAGTACTTC.

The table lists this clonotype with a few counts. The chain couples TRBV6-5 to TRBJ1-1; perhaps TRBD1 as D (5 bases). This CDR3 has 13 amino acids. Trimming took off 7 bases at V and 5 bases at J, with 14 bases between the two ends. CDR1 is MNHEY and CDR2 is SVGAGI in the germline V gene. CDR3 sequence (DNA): TGTGCCAGCACCCTCGCCGGGGGGACTGAAGCTTTCTTT. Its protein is CASTLAGGTEAFF.

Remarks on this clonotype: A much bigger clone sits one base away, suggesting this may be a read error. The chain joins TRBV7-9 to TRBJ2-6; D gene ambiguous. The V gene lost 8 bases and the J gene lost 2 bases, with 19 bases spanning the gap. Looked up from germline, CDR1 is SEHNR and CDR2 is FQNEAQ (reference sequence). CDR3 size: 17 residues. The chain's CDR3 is CASPPSANYPGANVLTF. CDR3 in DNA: TGTGCCAGCCCCCCCTCGGCGAACTACCCTGGGGCCAACGTCCTGACTTTC.

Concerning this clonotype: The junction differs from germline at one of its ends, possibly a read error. The CDR3 nucleotides are TGCGCCAGCAGCCAAGATGCAGGGGAGGGCACCGGGGAGCTGTTTTTT. This translates into CASSQDAGEGTGELFF. The rearrangement links TRBV7-9 to TRBJ2-2; a weak D match, TRBD2 (7 bases). CDR1 SEHNR and CDR2 FQNEAQ come from the germline V gene (reference sequence). The CDR3 runs 16 residues.

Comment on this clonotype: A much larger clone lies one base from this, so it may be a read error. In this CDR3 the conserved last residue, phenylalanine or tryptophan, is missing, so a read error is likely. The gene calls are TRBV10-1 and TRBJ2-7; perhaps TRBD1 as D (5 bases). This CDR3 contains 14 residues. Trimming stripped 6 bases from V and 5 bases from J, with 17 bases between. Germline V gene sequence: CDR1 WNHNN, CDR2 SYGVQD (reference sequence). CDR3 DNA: TGCGCCAGCAGCCCCAACGAGTGGGGCCACGAGCAGTACTCC. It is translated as CASSPNEWGHEQYS.

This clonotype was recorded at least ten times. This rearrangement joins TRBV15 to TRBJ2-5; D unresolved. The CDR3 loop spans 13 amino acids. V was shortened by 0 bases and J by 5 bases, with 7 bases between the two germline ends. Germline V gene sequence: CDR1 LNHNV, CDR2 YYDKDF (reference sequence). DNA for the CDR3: TGTGCCACCAGCAGAGAAGTGGGTGAGACCCAGTACTTC. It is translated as CATSREVGETQYF.

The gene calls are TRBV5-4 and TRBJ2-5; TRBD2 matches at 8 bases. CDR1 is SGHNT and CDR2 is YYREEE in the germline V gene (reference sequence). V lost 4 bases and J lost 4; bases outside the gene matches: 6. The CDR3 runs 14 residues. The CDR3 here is CASSPGLEGETQYF. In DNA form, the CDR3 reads TGTGCCAGCAGCCCGGGACTAGAGGGAGAGACCCAGTACTTC.

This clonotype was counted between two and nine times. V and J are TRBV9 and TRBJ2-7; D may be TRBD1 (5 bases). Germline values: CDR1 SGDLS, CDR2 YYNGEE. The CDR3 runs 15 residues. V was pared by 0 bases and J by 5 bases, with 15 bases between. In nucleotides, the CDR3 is TGTGCCAGCAGCGTAGGTTCAGGGCAGCGCCACGAGCAGTACTTC. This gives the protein CASSVGSGQRHEQYF.

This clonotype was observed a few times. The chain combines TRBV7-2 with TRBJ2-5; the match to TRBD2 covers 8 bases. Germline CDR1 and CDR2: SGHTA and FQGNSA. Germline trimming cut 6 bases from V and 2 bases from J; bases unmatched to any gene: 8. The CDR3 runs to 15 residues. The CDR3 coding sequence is TGTGCCAGCAGTTCAGTAGCGGGGTTACAAGAGACCCAGTACTTC. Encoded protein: CASSSVAGLQETQYF.

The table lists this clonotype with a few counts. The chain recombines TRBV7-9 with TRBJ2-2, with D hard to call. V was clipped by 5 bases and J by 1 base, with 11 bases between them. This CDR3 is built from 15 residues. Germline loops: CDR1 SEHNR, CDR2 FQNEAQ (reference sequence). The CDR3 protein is CASSATTGNTGELFF. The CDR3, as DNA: TGTGCCAGCAGCGCCACCACCGGGAACACCGGGGAGCTGTTTTTT.